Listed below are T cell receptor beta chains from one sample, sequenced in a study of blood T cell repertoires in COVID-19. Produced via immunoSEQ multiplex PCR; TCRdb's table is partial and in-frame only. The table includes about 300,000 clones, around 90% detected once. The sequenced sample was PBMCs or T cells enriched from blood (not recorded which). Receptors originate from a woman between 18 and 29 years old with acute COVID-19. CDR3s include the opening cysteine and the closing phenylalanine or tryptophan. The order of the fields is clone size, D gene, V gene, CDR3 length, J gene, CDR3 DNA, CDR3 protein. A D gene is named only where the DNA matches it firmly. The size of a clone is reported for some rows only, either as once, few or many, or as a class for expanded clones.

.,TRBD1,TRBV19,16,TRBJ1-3,TGTGCCAGTAGGCTGCGGACAGGGGTCTCTGGAAACACCATATATTTT,CASRLRTGVSGNTIYF
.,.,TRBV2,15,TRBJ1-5,TGTGCCAGCAGCCCAGACAGGTTTAGCAATCAGCCCCAGCATTTT,CASSPDRFSNQPQHF
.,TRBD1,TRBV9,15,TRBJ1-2,TGTGCCAGCAGCGTAGCTGCAGGGGGCTGGTATGGCTACACCTTC,CASSVAAGGWYGYTF
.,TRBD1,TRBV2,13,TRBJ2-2,TGTGCCATAGGGACAGCGAACACCGGGGAGCTGTTTTTT,CAIGTANTGELFF
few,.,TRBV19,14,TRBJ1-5,TGTGCCAGTAGTATGACAGGTGGCCATCAGCCCCAGCATTTT,CASSMTGGHQPQHF
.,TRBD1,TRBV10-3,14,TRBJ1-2,TGTGCCATCAATTTAGCAGGGGGGAACTATGGCTACACCTTC,CAINLAGGNYGYTF
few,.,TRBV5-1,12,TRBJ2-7,TGCGCCAGCAGCTTAGCCGGCGGGGAGCAGTACTTC,CASSLAGGEQYF
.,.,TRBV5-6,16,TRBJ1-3,TGTGCCAGCAGCTTGGTTACAGCTACCTCTGGAAACACCATATATTTT,CASSLVTATSGNTIYF
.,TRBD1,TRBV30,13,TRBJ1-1,TGTGCCCGACGGACAGGCATGAACACTGAAGCTTTCTTT,CARRTGMNTEAFF
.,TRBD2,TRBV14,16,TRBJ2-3,TGTGCCAGCAGCCAAACGAGAGCGGGAGGACCAGATACGCAGTATTTT,CASSQTRAGGPDTQYF
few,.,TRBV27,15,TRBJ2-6,TGTGCCAGCAGTTTTCTCCCCGCTGGGGCCAACGTCCTGACTTTC,CASSFLPAGANVLTF
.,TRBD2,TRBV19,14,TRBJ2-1,TGTGCCACTAAAGCGGGACGGGCACAAAATGAGCAGTTCTTC,CATKAGRAQNEQFF
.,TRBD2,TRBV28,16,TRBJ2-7,TGTGCCAGCACCCTTGGACTAGCGGGAGGGCGGAGCGAGCAGTACTTC,CASTLGLAGGRSEQYF
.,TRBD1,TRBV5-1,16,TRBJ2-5,TGCGCCAGCAGCTTGACGACAGGGGATTGGCAAGAGACCCAGTACTTC,CASSLTTGDWQETQYF
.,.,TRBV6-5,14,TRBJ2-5,TGTGCCAGCAGTCCCTCCCGTCGGCAAGAGACCCAGTACTTC,CASSPSRRQETQYF
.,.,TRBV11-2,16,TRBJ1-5,TGTGCCAGCAGCTTAGGCAGGGGTCGGGGCAATCAGCCCCAGCATTTT,CASSLGRGRGNQPQHF
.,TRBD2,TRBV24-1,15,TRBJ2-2,TGTGCCACCGAAACGGGACTAGCGGACACCGGGGAGCTGTTTTTT,CATETGLADTGELFF
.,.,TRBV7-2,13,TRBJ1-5,TGTGCCAGCGGTGTGGGAGGCAATCAGCCCCAGCATTTT,CASGVGGNQPQHF
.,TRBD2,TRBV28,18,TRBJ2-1,TGTGCCAGCAGTTTAGGGCTAGCGGGAGGGCCAGGGTACAATGAGCAGTTCTTC,CASSLGLAGGPGYNEQFF
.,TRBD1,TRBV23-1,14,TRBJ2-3,TGCGCCAGCGAGCGACAGGGTGACACAGATACGCAGTATTTT,CASERQGDTDTQYF
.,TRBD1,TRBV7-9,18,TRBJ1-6,TGTGCCAGCAGCTTGAGATCCGGCAGGGGGTGGATGGATTCACCCCTCCACTTT,CASSLRSGRGWMDSPLHF
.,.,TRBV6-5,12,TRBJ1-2,TGTGCCAGCCTCGGGGTCAGGGGTGGCTACACCTTC,CASLGVRGGYTF
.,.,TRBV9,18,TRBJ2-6,TGTGCCAGCAGCGTAGGCTTAGCGCTAGACTCTGGGGCCAACGTCCTGACTTTC,CASSVGLALDSGANVLTF
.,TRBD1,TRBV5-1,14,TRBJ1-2,TGCGCCAGCAGCTTGAATGACAGGGTAAATGGCTACACCTTC,CASSLNDRVNGYTF
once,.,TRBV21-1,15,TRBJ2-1,TGTGCCAGCAGCCAGGGTGACAGCTCCTACAATGAGCAGTTCTTC,CASSQGDSSYNEQFF
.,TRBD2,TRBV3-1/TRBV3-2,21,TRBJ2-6,TGTGCCAGCAGCCAAGAACCCGGAACTAGCGGGAGGCTCTCTGGGGCCAACGTCCTGACTTTC,CASSQEPGTSGRLSGANVLTF
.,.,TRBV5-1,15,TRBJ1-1,TGCGCCAGCAGCGTTGCCAGGGTGGGGATCACTGAAGCTTTCTTT,CASSVARVGITEAFF
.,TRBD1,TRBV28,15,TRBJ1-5,TGTGCCAGCAGTCTCAGGGACAGAACAAATCAGCCCCAGCATTTT,CASSLRDRTNQPQHF
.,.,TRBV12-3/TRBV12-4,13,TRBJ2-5,TGTGCCAGCAGGCGGTCTGAGGCGGAGACCCAGTACTTC,CASRRSEAETQYF
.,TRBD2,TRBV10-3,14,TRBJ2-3,TGTGCCATTAGGGGAGGGGTTGGCACAGATACGCAGTATTTT,CAIRGGVGTDTQYF
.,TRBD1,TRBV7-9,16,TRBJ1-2,TGTGCCAGCAGCTTAGTCGGACAGGGGTTCATGCATGGCTACACCTTC,CASSLVGQGFMHGYTF
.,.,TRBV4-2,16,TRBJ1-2,TGTGCCAGCAGCCCCAGGGGAGGGGAGGTTGACTATGGCTACACCTTC,CASSPRGGEVDYGYTF
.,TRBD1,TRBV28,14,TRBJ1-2,TGTGCCAGCAGTTTAGACAGGGTTAACTATGGCTACACCTTC,CASSLDRVNYGYTF
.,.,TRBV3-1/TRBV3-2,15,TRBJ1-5,TGTGCCAGCAGCGAGGGGGGGTGGAGCAATCAGCCCCAGCATTTT,CASSEGGWSNQPQHF
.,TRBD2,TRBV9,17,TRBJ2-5,TGTGCCAGCAGCGCGGGATTAGCGGGAGGGGGCCAAGAGACCCAGTACTTC,CASSAGLAGGGQETQYF
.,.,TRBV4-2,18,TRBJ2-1,TGTGCCAGCAGCCATGTAGCCCTTAGCGGAGGCTCCTACAATGAGCAGTTCTTC,CASSHVALSGGSYNEQFF
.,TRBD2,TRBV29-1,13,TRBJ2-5,TGCAGCGTTGAATGGGTGGGAGGGGAGACCCAGTACTTC,CSVEWVGGETQYF
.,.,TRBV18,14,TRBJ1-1,TGTGCCAGCTCACCAAATCAGGAGGGAAGTGAAGCTTTCTTT,CASSPNQEGSEAFF
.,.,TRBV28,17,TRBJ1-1,TGTGCCAGCAGCCCCTGGGCGGGTCAGCGCTTGAACACTGAAGCTTTCTTT,CASSPWAGQRLNTEAFF
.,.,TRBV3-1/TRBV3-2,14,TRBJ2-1,TGTGCCAGCAGCCCCGGGAACCTGGACAATGAGCAGTTCTTC,CASSPGNLDNEQFF
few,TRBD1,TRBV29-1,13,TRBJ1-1,TGCAGCGTTGAAGGGGACAGGAACACTGAAGCTTTCTTT,CSVEGDRNTEAFF
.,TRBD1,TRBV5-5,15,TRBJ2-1,TGTGCCAGCAGCCACAGGGGAATAAAACCAAATGAGCAGTTCTTC,CASSHRGIKPNEQFF
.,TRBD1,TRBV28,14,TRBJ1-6,TGTGCCAGCAGTGTAGGGACAGCTAATTCACCCCTCCACTTT,CASSVGTANSPLHF